A single sample is the source of the 14 T cell receptor beta chains below, sequenced in a study of T cells in Graves' hyperthyroidism and ophthalmopathy. Amplification of TCR beta CDR3 regions was performed using RNA transcripts as template. Carried out on the TCR CDR3, a first-round RT-PCR used the HTBI primer set. TCRdb processed the multiplex PCR reads anew with MiXCR; each CDR3 protein has one entry. The sample shows around 700,000 distinct CDR3 sequences, about 19% of them seen only once. Sequencing was done on a sample of blood. The receptors shown here come from a woman between 50 and 59 years old with Graves' hyperthyroidism that later progressed to Graves' ophthalmopathy.

This clonotype was observed at least ten times. The V call is TRBV12-3 or TRBV12-4, the J call TRBJ1-6, with 11 bases that match TRBD1. Trimming took 6 bases from V and 10 from J; bases not matched to a gene: 5. This CDR3 has 14 residues. The CDR3 loop is CASRWTGGQSPLHF. The CDR3 DNA reads TGTGCCAGCAGGTGGACAGGGGGCCAATCACCCCTCCACTTT.

This chain links TRBV10-1 with TRBJ2-3; no clear D gene. CDR3 length equals 14 residues. Germline CDR1 is WNHNN and CDR2 is SYGVQD (reference sequence). The V end was cut by 4 bases, the J end by 1 base, with 9 bases between. The DNA for the CDR3 is TGCGCCAGCAGTGTCCACCGAGGCACAGATACGCAGTATTTT. Its translation is CASSVHRGTDTQYF.

This clonotype occurred a few times. One junction end disagrees with the germline gene, perhaps due to a read error. This chain uses TRBV6-1 with TRBJ1-5; TRBD1 aligns across 7 bases. This CDR3 has 15 residues. Germline V gene sequence: CDR1 MNHNS, CDR2 SASEGT. CDR3 sequence reads: CASREGQVGNQPQHF. The CDR3 nucleotides read TGTGCCAGCAGAGAAGGACAGGTCGGCAATCAGCCCCAGCATTTT.

V and J are TRBV29-1 and TRBJ2-5; D call uncertain. This CDR3 spans 13 amino acids. The ends were cut back, 2 bases at V and 1 base at J, with 8 bases in the middle. Germline V gives CDR1 SQVTM, CDR2 ANQGSEA. DNA for the CDR3: TGCAGCGTTGAAATTTTCAGCCAAGAGACCCAGTACTTC. Protein: CSVEIFSQETQYF.

This clonotype came up many times. V and J are TRBV5-4 and TRBJ2-7; the D is unclear. Germline assignment: CDR1 SGHNT and CDR2 YYREEE (reference sequence). This CDR3 comprises 16 residues. V lost 5 bases and J 0 bases, leaving 18 bases between the germline ends. The CDR3 DNA sequence: TGTGCCAGCAGTAAACCTTCGGCACGGAGCTCCTACGAGCAGTACTTC. Translating gives CASSKPSARSSYEQYF.

The rearrangement links TRBV6-1 to TRBJ2-3; D gene ambiguous. Trimming removed 6 bases at V and 5 bases at J, with 12 bases between. CDR1 and CDR2 (germline): MNHNS, SASEGT. CDR3 length equals 13 residues. As DNA, the CDR3 is TGTGCCAGCAGGATAGGATCGGGAGATACGCAGTATTTT. It specifies CASRIGSGDTQYF.

The CDR3 DNA reads as TGTGCCAGCAGCTTATCATGGGGCACTAGCACAGATACGCAGTATTTT. Residues: CASSLSWGTSTDTQYF. V and J are TRBV11-2 and TRBJ2-3; D perhaps matches TRBD1 (5 bases). V lost 2 bases and J 0 bases, leaving 12 bases between the germline ends. The CDR3 covers 16 residues. Germline lookup yields CDR1 SGHAT and CDR2 FQNNGV.

This clonotype was recorded at least ten times. The chain has TRBV6-5 and TRBJ2-3; the D is unclear. The germline V gene encodes CDR1 MNHEY and CDR2 SVGAGI. Trimming shortened V by 2 bases and J by 1 base, and 10 bases separated the two germline ends. This CDR3 has 15 residues. CDR3 coding DNA: TGTGCCAGCAGTTACAGTCGGACGCGCACAGATACGCAGTATTTT. Translating gives CASSYSRTRTDTQYF.

This clonotype was seen many times. The chain employs TRBV2 and TRBJ2-7; maybe TRBD1 (6 bases). This CDR3 is built from 15 residues. V lost 6 bases to trimming and J lost 1 base, with 16 bases between them. Germline assignment: CDR1 SNHLY and CDR2 FYNNEI. CDR3 sequence (DNA): TGTGCCAGCAGGCGAAGGGACATTCTGTCCTACGAGCAGTACTTC. Amino acids: CASRRRDILSYEQYF. Full variable domain (outside the CDR3, taken from reference TRBV2 and TRBJ2-7): EPEVTQTPSHQVTQMGQEVILRCVPISNHLYFYWYRQILGQKVEFLVSFYNNEISEKSEIFDDQFSVERPDGSNFTLKIRSTKLEDSAMYFCASRRRDILSYEQYFGPGTRLTVT.

This rearrangement joins TRBV19 to TRBJ2-6; no clear D gene. CDR1 is LNHDA, CDR2 SQIVND, per germline (reference sequence). The V and J ends lost 4 bases and 0 bases respectively, with 16 bases between them. The CDR3 is 18 residues long. The DNA of the CDR3 is TGTGCCAGTAGTACCACCCTACTCCCACTCTCTGGGGCCAACGTCCTGACTTTC. It yields the protein CASSTTLLPLSGANVLTF.

This clonotype came up many times. The chain carries TRBV12-3 or TRBV12-4 and TRBJ2-7, with 10 bases aligning to TRBD1. CDR3 length: 14 residues. The junction had 6 bases not matched to a gene; V was cut back by 6 bases and J by 4 bases. CDR3 DNA sequence: TGTGCCAGCAGCCTCCGGGACAGGGGTTACGAGCAGTACTTC. Encoded protein: CASSLRDRGYEQYF.

This clonotype was recorded a few times. The gene calls are TRBV6-2 or TRBV6-3 and TRBJ2-2, with a weak D call TRBD1 (5 bases). This CDR3 has 16 amino acids. Between the trimmed V and J ends, which lost 6 bases and 0 bases, there was a span of 14 bases. Germline lookup yields CDR1 MNHEY and CDR2 SVGEGT. The CDR3 DNA reads as TGTGCCAGCAGGGGGCGCAGGGCAGCGAACACCGGGGAGCTGTTTTTT. It encodes CASRGRRAANTGELFF.

In this sample, this clonotype turned up many times. CDR3 coding DNA: TGTGCCTGGAGGGAAGATAGGGGTTACGAGCAGTACTTC. This sequence encodes CAWREDRGYEQYF. V gene TRBV30 combines with J gene TRBJ2-7; a weak D match, TRBD1 (5 bases). Germline V gene lookup returns CDR1 GTSNPN and CDR2 SVGIG (reference sequence). V lost 3 bases, J lost 4 bases, and 13 bases lay in between. The CDR3 runs to 13 residues.

Only a few counts were recorded for this clonotype. The rearrangement joins TRBV12-3 or TRBV12-4 to TRBJ2-2; D not certain. This CDR3 is 15 amino acids long. Trimming pared 6 bases from V and 6 bases from J, leaving 17 bases between. CDR3 coding DNA: TGTGCCAGCAGCCGAGACACGGCCATAGCCGGGGAGCTGTTTTTT. This codes for CASSRDTAIAGELFF.